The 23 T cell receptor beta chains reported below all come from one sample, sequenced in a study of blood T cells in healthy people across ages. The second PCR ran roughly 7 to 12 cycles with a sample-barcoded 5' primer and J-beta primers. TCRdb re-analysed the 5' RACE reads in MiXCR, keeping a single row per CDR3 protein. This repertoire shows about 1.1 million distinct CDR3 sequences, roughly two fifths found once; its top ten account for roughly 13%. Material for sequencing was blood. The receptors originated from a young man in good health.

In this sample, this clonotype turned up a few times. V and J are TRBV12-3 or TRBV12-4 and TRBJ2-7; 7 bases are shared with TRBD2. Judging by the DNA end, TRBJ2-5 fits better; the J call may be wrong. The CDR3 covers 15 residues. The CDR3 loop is CASSLGRTSEETQYF. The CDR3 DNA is TGTGCCAGCAGTTTAGGGCGTACTAGCGAGGAGACCCAGTACTTC.

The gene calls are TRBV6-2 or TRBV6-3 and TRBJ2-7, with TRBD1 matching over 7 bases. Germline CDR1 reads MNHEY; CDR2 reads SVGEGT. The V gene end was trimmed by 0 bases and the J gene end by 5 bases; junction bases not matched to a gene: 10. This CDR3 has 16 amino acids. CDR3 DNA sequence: TGTGCCAGCAGTTACTCCCGAACAGGGGATTTCCACGAGCAGTACTTC. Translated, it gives CASSYSRTGDFHEQYF.

The CDR3 bases are TGTGCCAGCACCAAAACCCGTACAGGGGGCAATGAGCAGTTCTTC. It codes for CASTKTRTGGNEQFF. V gene TRBV11-2 combines with J gene TRBJ2-1, with TRBD1 matching 8 bases. J lost 6 bases, V lost 7 bases, and 11 bases had no gene match. Per the germline V gene, CDR1 is SGHAT and CDR2 is FQNNGV. CDR3 length: 15 amino acids.

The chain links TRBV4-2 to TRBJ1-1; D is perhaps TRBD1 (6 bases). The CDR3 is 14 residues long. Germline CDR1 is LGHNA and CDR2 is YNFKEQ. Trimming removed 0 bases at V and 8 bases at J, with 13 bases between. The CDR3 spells CASSQEVYGTEAFF. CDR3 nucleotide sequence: TGTGCCAGCAGCCAAGAGGTTTACGGGACAGAAGCTTTCTTT.

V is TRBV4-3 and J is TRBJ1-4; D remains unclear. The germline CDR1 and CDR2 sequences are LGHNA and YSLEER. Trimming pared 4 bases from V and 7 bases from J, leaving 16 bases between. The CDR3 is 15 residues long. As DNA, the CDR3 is TGCGCCAGCAGCCCCCAGACCGCGGCGGGTGAAAAACTGTTTTTT. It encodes CASSPQTAAGEKLFF.

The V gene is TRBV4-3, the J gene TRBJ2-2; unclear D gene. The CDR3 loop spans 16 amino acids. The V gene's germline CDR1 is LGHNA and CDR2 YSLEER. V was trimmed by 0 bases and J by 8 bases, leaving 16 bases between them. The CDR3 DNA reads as TGCGCCAGCAGCCAAGAGCACGGACGGAGTAGGGGGGAGCTGTTTTTT. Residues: CASSQEHGRSRGELFF.

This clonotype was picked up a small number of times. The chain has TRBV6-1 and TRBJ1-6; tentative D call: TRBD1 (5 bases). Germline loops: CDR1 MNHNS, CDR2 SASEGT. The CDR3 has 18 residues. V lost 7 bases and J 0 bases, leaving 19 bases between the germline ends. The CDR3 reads CASTAGLGPSSYNSPLHF. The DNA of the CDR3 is TGTGCCAGCACCGCCGGATTGGGGCCAAGCTCCTATAATTCACCCCTCCACTTT.

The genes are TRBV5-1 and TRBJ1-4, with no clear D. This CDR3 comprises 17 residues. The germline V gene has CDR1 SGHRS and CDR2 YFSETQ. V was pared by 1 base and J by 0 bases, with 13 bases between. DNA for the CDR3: TGCGCCAGCAGCTTGCTTCGAGTCGACTCAACTAATGAAAAACTGTTTTTT. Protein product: CASSLLRVDSTNEKLFF.

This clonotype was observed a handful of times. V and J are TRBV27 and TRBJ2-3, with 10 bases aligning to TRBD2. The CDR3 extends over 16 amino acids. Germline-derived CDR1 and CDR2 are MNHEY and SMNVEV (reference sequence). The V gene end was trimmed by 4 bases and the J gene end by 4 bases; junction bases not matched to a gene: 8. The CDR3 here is CASSSQRGGRADTQYF. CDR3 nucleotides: TGTGCCAGCAGTTCACAGCGGGGGGGGCGCGCAGATACGCAGTATTTT.

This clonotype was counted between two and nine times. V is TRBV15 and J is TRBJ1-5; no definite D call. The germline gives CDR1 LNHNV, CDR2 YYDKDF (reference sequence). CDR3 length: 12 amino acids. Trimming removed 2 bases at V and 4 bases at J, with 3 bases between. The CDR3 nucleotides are TGTGCCACCAGCAGACCTAATCAGCCCCAGCATTTT. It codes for CATSRPNQPQHF. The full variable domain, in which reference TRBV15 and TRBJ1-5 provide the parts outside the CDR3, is DAMVIQNPRYQVTQFGKPVTLSCSQTLNHNVMYWYQQKSSQAPKLLFHYYDKDFNNEADTPDNFQSRRPNTSFCFLDIRSPGLGDTAMYLCATSRPNQPQHFGDGTRLSIL.

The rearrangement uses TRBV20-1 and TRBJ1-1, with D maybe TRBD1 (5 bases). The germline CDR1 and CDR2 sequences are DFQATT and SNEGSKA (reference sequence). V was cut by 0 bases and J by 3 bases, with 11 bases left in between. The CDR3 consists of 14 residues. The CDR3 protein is CSAREGQKYTEAFF. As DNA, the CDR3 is TGCAGTGCTAGAGAGGGGCAGAAGTACACTGAAGCTTTCTTT.

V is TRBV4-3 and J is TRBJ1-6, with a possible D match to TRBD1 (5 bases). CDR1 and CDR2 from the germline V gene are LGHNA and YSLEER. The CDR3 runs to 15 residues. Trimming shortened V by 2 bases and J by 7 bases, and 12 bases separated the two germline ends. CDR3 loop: CASSQYRDGNSPLHF. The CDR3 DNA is TGCGCCAGCAGCCAATATAGGGACGGGAATTCACCCCTCCACTTT.

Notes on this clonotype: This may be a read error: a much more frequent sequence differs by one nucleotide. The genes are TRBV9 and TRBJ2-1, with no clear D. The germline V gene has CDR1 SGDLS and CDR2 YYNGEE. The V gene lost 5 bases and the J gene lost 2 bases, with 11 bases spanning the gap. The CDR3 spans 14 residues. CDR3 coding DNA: TGTGCCAGCAGTGACGTTGGGACCTACAATGAGCAGTTCTTC. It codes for CASSDVGTYNEQFF.

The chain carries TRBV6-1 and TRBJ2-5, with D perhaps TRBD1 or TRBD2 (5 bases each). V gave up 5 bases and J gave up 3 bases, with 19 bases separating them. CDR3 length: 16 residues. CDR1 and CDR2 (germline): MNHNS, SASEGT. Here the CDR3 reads CASSRVQGMGEETQYF. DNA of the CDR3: TGTGCCAGCAGTCGGGTGCAGGGAATGGGGGAAGAGACCCAGTACTTC.

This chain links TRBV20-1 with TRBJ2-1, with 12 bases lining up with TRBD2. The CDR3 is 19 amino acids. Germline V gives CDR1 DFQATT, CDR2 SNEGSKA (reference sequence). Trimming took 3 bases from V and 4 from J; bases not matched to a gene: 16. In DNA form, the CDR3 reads TGCAGTGCTAGCCAACCTAGCGGACTAGCGGGGTCAACGTACAATGAGCAGTTCTTC. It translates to CSASQPSGLAGSTYNEQFF.

CDR3 DNA: TGCGCCAGCAGCCAAACCAGGGGGAGGGACTATGGCTACACCTTC. Translating it yields CASSQTRGRDYGYTF. The chain links TRBV4-3 to TRBJ1-2; TRBD1 aligns across 7 bases. This CDR3 is 15 amino acids long. V trimming: 2 bases; J trimming: 3 bases; junction bases outside the gene matches: 6. Germline CDR1 LGHNA, CDR2 YSLEER.

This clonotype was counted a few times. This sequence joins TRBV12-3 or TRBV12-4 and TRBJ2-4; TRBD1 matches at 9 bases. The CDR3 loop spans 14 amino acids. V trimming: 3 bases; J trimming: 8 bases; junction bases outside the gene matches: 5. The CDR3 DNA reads TGTGCCAGCAGTTTCAGACAGGGGGAGGACATTCAGTACTTC. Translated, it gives CASSFRQGEDIQYF.

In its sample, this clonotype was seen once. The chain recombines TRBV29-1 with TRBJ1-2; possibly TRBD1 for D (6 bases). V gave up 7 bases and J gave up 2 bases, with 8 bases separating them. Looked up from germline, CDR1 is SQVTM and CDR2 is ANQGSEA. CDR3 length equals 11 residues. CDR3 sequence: CSGQGNYGYTF. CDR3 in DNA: TGCAGCGGTCAGGGGAACTATGGCTACACCTTC. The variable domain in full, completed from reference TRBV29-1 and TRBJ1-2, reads SAVISQKPSRDICQRGTSLTIQCQVDSQVTMMFWYRQQPGQSLTLIATANQGSEATYESGFVIDKFPISRPNLTFSTLTVSNMSPEDSSIYLCSGQGNYGYTFGSGTRLTVV.

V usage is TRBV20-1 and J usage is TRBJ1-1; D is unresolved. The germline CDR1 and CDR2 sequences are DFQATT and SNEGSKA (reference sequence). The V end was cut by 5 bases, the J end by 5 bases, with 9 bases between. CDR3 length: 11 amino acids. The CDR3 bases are TGCAGTGCTCGGTGGGGTACTGAAGCTTTCTTT. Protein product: CSARWGTEAFF.

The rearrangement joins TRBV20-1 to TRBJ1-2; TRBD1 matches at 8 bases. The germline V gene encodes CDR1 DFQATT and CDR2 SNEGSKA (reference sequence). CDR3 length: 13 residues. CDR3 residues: CSPRSDRGRSYTF. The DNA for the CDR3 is TGCAGCCCCCGAAGTGACAGGGGACGGAGCTACACCTTC.

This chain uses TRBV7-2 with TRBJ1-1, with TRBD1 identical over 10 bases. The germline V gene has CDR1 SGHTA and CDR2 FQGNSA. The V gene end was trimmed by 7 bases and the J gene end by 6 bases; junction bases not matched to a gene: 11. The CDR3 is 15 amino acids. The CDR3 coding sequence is TGTGCCAGCACCACAACTGGGACAGGGGACGCTGAAGCTTTCTTT. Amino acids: CASTTTGTGDAEAFF.

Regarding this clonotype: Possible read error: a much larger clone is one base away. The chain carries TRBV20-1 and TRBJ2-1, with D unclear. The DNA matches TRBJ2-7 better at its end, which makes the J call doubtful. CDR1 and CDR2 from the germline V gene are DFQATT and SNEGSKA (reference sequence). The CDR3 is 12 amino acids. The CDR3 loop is CSAPSSYNEQYF. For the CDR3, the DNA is TGCAGTGCCCCCAGCTCCTACAATGAGCAGTACTTC.

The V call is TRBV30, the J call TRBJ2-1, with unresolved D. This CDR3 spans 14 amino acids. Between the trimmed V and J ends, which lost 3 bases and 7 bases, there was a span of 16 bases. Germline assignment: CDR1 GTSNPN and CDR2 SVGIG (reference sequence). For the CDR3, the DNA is TGTGCCTGGAGAAGAAGGAGTATGGGGAATGAGCAGTTCTTC. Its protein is CAWRRRSMGNEQFF.